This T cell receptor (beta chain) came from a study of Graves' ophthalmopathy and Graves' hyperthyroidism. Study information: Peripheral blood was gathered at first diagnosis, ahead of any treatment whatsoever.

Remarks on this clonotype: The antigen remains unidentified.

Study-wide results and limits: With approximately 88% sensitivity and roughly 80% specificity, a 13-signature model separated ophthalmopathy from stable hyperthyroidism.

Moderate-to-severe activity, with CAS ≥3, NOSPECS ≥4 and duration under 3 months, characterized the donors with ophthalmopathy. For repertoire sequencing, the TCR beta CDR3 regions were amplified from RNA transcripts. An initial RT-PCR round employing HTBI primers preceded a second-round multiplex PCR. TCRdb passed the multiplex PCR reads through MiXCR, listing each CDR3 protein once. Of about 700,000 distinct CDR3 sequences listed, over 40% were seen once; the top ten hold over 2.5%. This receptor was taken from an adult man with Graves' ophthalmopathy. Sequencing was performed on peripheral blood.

The CDR3 loop reads CASSQGGTGNYGYTF. The CDR3 DNA sequence: TGTGCCAGCAGCCAGGGCGGGACAGGGAACTATGGCTACACCTTC. This chain uses TRBV4-2 with TRBJ1-2; TRBD1 matches 9 bases. The V gene end was trimmed by 3 bases and the J gene end by 2 bases; junction bases not matched to a gene: 4. The CDR3 is made up of 15 amino acids. Germline V CDR1 and CDR2: LGHNA, YNFKEQ.